This record looks at one T cell receptor (beta chain) sequence and its context. The data were taken from a study of blood T cell repertoires in COVID-19. At the level of the study: Samples taken during acute and convalescent COVID-19 were collected in the United States, Italy and Spain. T cells, B-cell-depleted T cells, or PBMCs supplied cDNA or gDNA.

Per the study methods: From reference gene primer amplification, estimates of nucleated cell counts were derived. The assay was immunoSEQ multiplex PCR, and TCRdb's table has in-frame clones only and misses some. V and J calls and clone size follow that table, whereas D and trimming were derived from the DNA. The sample holds under 200,000 clones, roughly 73% seen once. The sample was peripheral blood. The origin of this receptor is a man aged 70-80 years with acute or convalescent COVID-19.

The CDR3 region is CATSEEGTAGEKLFF. CDR3 DNA sequence: TGTGCCACCAGTGAGGAGGGGACAGCTGGTGAAAAACTGTTTTTT. The chain links TRBV24-1 to TRBJ1-4; 7 positions agree with TRBD1. Per the germline V gene, CDR1 is KGHDR and CDR2 is SFDVKD. The CDR3 is 15 residues long. After removal of 4 bases from V and 7 bases from J, the junction contained 8 bases not matched to a gene.